This TCR beta chain was recorded in a study of a mutant IDH1 vaccine in newly diagnosed glioma. Study-wide background: Patients' prior therapy spanned radiotherapy, temozolomide, or both; most underwent both. The timing of visit V12 was week 35, and that of visit V13 was week 47.

Time point indicated: week 35, safety follow-up. All doses held 300 ug of mutant IDH1 20-mer peptide, with topical imiquimod. Data came from immunoSEQ multiplex PCR; TCRdb stores just in-frame clones and leaves some out. The table records about 60,000 clones, 86% of them present only once. A single count supports this clone. As yet, its antigen is unknown. Germline loops: CDR1 SGDLS, CDR2 YYNGEE. The CDR3 runs to 15 residues. V was clipped by 7 bases and J by 3 bases; unmatched bases: 8. The clonotype was recovered from a man in his forties or fifties with glioma. This sequence joins TRBV9 and TRBJ2-2; 8 bases line up with TRBD1. The starting material was PBMCs, obtained from a glioma patient whose treatment included an IDH1 peptide vaccine. The CDR3 bases are TGTGCCAGCTCCTCCCAGGGGGCGGACACCGGGGAGCTGTTTTTT. Translated: CASSSQGADTGELFF.